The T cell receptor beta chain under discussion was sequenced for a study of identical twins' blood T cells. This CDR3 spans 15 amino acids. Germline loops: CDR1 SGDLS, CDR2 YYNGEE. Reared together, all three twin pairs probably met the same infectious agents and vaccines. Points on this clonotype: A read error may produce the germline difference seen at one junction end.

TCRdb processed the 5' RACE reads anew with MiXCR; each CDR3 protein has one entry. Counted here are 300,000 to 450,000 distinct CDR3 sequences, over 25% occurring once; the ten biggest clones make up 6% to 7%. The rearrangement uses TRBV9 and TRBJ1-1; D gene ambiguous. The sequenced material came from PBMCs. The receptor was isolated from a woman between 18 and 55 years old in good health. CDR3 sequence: CAGSARPAGNTEAFF. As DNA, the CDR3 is TGTGCCGGCAGCGCTCGCCCGGCAGGGAACACTGAAGCTTTCTTT. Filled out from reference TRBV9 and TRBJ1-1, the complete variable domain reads DSGVTQTPKHLITATGQRVTLRCSPRSGDLSVYWYQQSLDQGLQFLIQYYNGEERAKGNILERFSAQQFPDLHSELNLSSLELGDSALYFCAGSARPAGNTEAFFGQGTRLTVV.